The rows below give T cell receptor beta chains drawn from one sample of a study of blood T cells in healthy people across ages. MiXCR was run by TCRdb on the 5' RACE reads, yielding one entry per CDR3 protein. The sample has 850,000 to 1,100,000 distinct CDR3 sequences; roughly two fifths are singletons. The sample consisted of blood. These receptors were obtained from a man aged 18 to 35 in good health. Both conserved end residues are part of each CDR3. Each record gives: clone size, J gene, D gene, V gene, CDR3 DNA, CDR3 protein. The D gene is left open where the match is weak. Not every row has a clone size; where given, it reads once, few, many or a size class.

size: few; J: TRBJ1-5; D: NA; V: TRBV2; DNA: TGTGCCAGCAGTGAAAGCTCTGTCGATCAGCCCCAGCATTTT; CDR3: CASSESSVDQPQHF
size: few; J: TRBJ1-5; D: TRBD1; V: TRBV20-1; DNA: TGCAGTGCTAGACGGACAGGCTTTAGCAATCAGCCCCAGCATTTT; CDR3: CSARRTGFSNQPQHF
size: NA; J: TRBJ1-1; D: NA; V: TRBV27; DNA: TGTGCCAGCAGTTTATCGATCGGGGTCTACGAAGCTTTCTTT; CDR3: CASSLSIGVYEAFF
size: NA; J: TRBJ2-1; D: TRBD2; V: TRBV5-1; DNA: TGCGCCAGCAGCTTGGCTAGCGGGGTTAGCAATGAGCAGTTCTTC; CDR3: CASSLASGVSNEQFF
size: NA; J: TRBJ1-5; D: NA; V: TRBV20-1; DNA: TGCAGTGCTAGGGGGCCGGGTAAGTATCAGCCCCAGCATTTT; CDR3: CSARGPGKYQPQHF
size: NA; J: TRBJ2-3; D: TRBD1; V: TRBV7-9; DNA: TGTACCAGCAGCGGACTTGGGACAGGGGATTTTGGCACAGATACGCAGTATTTT; CDR3: CTSSGLGTGDFGTDTQYF
size: few; J: TRBJ1-2; D: TRBD1; V: TRBV11-1; DNA: TGTGCCAGCAGCTCGGGACAGCGCTATGGCTACACCTTC; CDR3: CASSSGQRYGYTF
size: NA; J: TRBJ1-1; D: NA; V: TRBV4-1; DNA: TGCGCCAGCAGCCAAGAGGCAGGGAGAGCTTTCTTT; CDR3: CASSQEAGRAFF
size: NA; J: TRBJ2-2; D: NA; V: TRBV7-9; DNA: TGTGCCAGCAGCTTAGGGGGGAACAGACAGAACACCGGGGAGCTGTTTTTT; CDR3: CASSLGGNRQNTGELFF
size: many; J: TRBJ1-4; D: NA; V: TRBV3-1; DNA: TGTGCCAGCAGCCGGGGTGAAAAACTGTTTTTT; CDR3: CASSRGEKLFF
size: few; J: TRBJ1-2; D: NA; V: TRBV20-1; DNA: TGCAGTGCTAGAGATCTCGGAACAGGGTGGGGCTACACCTTC; CDR3: CSARDLGTGWGYTF
size: NA; J: TRBJ2-5; D: TRBD1; V: TRBV24-1; DNA: TGTGCCACCAGTGCCCCCGACAGGGTTGGGGAGACCCAGTACTTC; CDR3: CATSAPDRVGETQYF
size: once; J: TRBJ1-6; D: TRBD1; V: TRBV28; DNA: TGTGCCAGCAGTCTTCTAACAGGGGGCAGTTCACCCCTCCACTTT; CDR3: CASSLLTGGSSPLHF
size: NA; J: TRBJ2-7; D: NA; V: TRBV5-5; DNA: TGTGCCAGCAGCTTGGCCGAAGGATTCTACTACGAGCAGTACTTC; CDR3: CASSLAEGFYYEQYF
size: NA; J: TRBJ2-1; D: NA; V: TRBV7-2; DNA: TGTGCCAGCAGCTTAGGAGCGAACACCTACAATGAGCAGTTCTTC; CDR3: CASSLGANTYNEQFF
size: NA; J: TRBJ2-7; D: NA; V: TRBV29-1; DNA: TGCAGCGTTGAAGATCACGGCTACGAGCAGTACTTC; CDR3: CSVEDHGYEQYF
size: few; J: TRBJ1-1; D: TRBD1; V: TRBV29-1; DNA: TGCAGCGTTGACAGGGGGTTGGGAGCTTTCTTT; CDR3: CSVDRGLGAFF
size: NA; J: TRBJ2-7; D: NA; V: TRBV4-3; DNA: TGCGCCAGCAGCCAAGTTAATTGGGCGCCTTACGAGCAGTACTTC; CDR3: CASSQVNWAPYEQYF
size: NA; J: TRBJ2-3; D: TRBD1; V: TRBV29-1; DNA: TGCAGCGTTGAGGACAGGCCCCACTGGGACACAGATACGCAGTATTTT; CDR3: CSVEDRPHWDTDTQYF
size: NA; J: TRBJ1-5; D: NA; V: TRBV27; DNA: TGTGCCAGCAGTCCCATGGGGGCCGAGCATCAGCCCCAGCATTTT; CDR3: CASSPMGAEHQPQHF
size: once; J: TRBJ1-1; D: NA; V: TRBV9; DNA: TGTGCCAGCAGCGTATACGAGAACACTGAAGCTTTCTTT; CDR3: CASSVYENTEAFF
size: many; J: TRBJ1-1; D: NA; V: TRBV6-5; DNA: TGTGCCAGCAGTTACTCGGGAAGAGTGAACACTGAAGCTTTCTTT; CDR3: CASSYSGRVNTEAFF